The 30 T cell receptor beta chains listed next were all sequenced from one sample in a study of shared clonotypes between healthy human individuals. Assay: immunoSEQ multiplex PCR; the TCRdb copy retains only in-frame clones and omits some. The sample has millions of clones, roughly 95% seen once. The sample taken for sequencing was naive CD4+ T cells sorted from blood. Noted subset: CD45RA+ positively selected. All receptors come from a man aged 18-30 years in good health.

The V call is TRBV19, the J call TRBJ2-5; tentatively, D is TRBD1 or TRBD2 (5 bases each). This CDR3 has 13 residues. Looked up from germline, CDR1 is LNHDA and CDR2 is SQIVND (reference sequence). V dropped 4 bases and J dropped 5 bases, with 11 bases sitting between them. The CDR3 loop is CASSTIGTETQYF. The CDR3 region has the DNA TGTGCCAGTAGTACCATAGGGACGGAGACCCAGTACTTC.

For this clone: Other DNA sequences in the sample encode the same CDR3. The genes are TRBV19 and TRBJ2-6; D is possibly TRBD1 or TRBD2 (5 bases each). V dropped 1 base and J dropped 0 bases, with 7 bases sitting between them. CDR1 is LNHDA and CDR2 is SQIVND in the germline V gene (reference sequence). The CDR3 is 16 amino acids. The DNA of the CDR3 is TGTGCCAGTAGTATAGGGGGGAGCTCTGGGGCCAACGTCCTGACTTTC. Residues: CASSIGGSSGANVLTF.

The chain links TRBV7-2 to TRBJ2-2; tentatively, D is TRBD1 (7 bases). Trimming pared 8 bases from V and 2 bases from J, leaving 18 bases between. Germline V gives CDR1 SGHTA, CDR2 FQGNSA. CDR3 size: 16 residues. The CDR3 DNA follows: TGTGCCAGCTCACCCGGGGGACAGCGAAACACCGGGGAGCTGTTTTTT. Translating it yields CASSPGGQRNTGELFF.

Concerning this clone: Other DNA variants within this sample encode the same CDR3. This sequence joins TRBV7-2 and TRBJ2-5; D is unclear. The V end was cut by 2 bases, the J end by 4 bases, with 5 bases between. The CDR3 has 12 amino acids. Per germline, CDR1 SGHTA and CDR2 FQGNSA. The DNA for the CDR3 is TGTGCCAGCAGCTTACTGGGAGAGACCCAGTACTTC. It specifies CASSLLGETQYF.

This clone was recorded only once. The V call is TRBV19, the J call TRBJ2-5, with 8 bases identical to TRBD2. The CDR3 has 13 amino acids. V was pared by 5 bases and J by 3 bases, with 2 bases of the junction left unmatched. Germline lookup yields CDR1 LNHDA and CDR2 SQIVND (reference sequence). Here the CDR3 reads CASSLLAEETQYF. The CDR3 DNA reads as TGTGCCAGTAGTTTACTAGCGGAAGAGACCCAGTACTTC.

This rearrangement joins TRBV10-2 to TRBJ2-4, with D possibly TRBD1 on 6 matching bases. This CDR3 contains 13 residues. Per the germline V gene, CDR1 is WSHSY and CDR2 is SAAADI. Between the trimmed V and J ends, which lost 7 bases and 8 bases, there was a span of 15 bases. This chain's CDR3 is CASKRRDTYIQYF. CDR3 nucleotides: TGCGCCAGCAAACGCCGGGACACATACATTCAGTACTTC.

The CDR3 coding sequence is TGTGCCAGCAGTGAAGGGGTCACTGGGGCCAACGTCCTGACTTTC. Its translation: CASSEGVTGANVLTF. The chain employs TRBV6-1 and TRBJ2-6; no firm D call. This CDR3 contains 15 residues. Trimming shortened V by 1 base and J by 2 bases, and 6 bases separated the two germline ends. The V gene's germline CDR1 is MNHNS and CDR2 SASEGT.

The genes are TRBV5-1 and TRBJ2-2, with TRBD2 matching over 10 bases. The CDR3 totals 17 residues. CDR1 SGHRS and CDR2 YFSETQ come from the germline V gene. Losses at the gene ends were 0 bases for V and 6 bases for J; bases not matched to a gene: 8. CDR3 in DNA: TGCGCCAGCAGCTTGGGCGGGCTAGCGGGAGAGGCCGGGGAGCTGTTTTTT. It is translated as CASSLGGLAGEAGELFF.

V and J are TRBV4-1 and TRBJ2-5; no clear D. This CDR3 is 14 amino acids long. CDR1 and CDR2 from the germline V gene are MGHRA and YSYEKL. Trimming removed 3 bases at V and 5 bases at J, with 13 bases between. The CDR3 reads CASSHVWGEETQYF. CDR3 nucleotide sequence: TGCGCCAGCAGCCATGTATGGGGTGAGGAGACCCAGTACTTC.

The V gene is TRBV7-9, the J gene TRBJ1-1, with 8 bases identical to TRBD1. The CDR3 is 14 residues long. Germline CDR1 and CDR2: SEHNR and FQNEAQ (reference sequence). J was trimmed by 3 bases and V by 5 bases; bases with no gene match: 5. CDR3 sequence: CASSTGQGDTEAFF. CDR3 DNA: TGTGCCAGCAGCACAGGACAGGGAGACACTGAAGCTTTCTTT.

The chain is built from TRBV18 and TRBJ2-7; TRBD2 is a possible D gene (6 bases). The V gene's germline CDR1 is KGHSH and CDR2 LQKENI. The CDR3 contains 16 residues. V lost 6 bases and J 5 bases, leaving 23 bases between the germline ends. For the CDR3, the DNA is TGTGCCAGCTCCCCGCCTCTGAACGGGAGTGCCCACGAGCAGTACTTC. Translation gives CASSPPLNGSAHEQYF.

The chain employs TRBV6-1 and TRBJ1-5, with D uncertain. There are 12 residues in the CDR3. With 4 bases removed from V and 7 bases from J, the gap between germline ends came to 8 bases. Germline CDR1 reads MNHNS; CDR2 reads SASEGT. CDR3 amino acids: CASSVSQQPQHF. The DNA of the CDR3 is TGTGCCAGCAGTGTCTCCCAGCAGCCCCAGCATTTT.

The rearrangement joins TRBV6-5 to TRBJ1-4, with no clear D. V gave up 1 base and J gave up 0 bases, with 6 bases separating them. The CDR3 loop spans 15 amino acids. CDR1 MNHEY and CDR2 SVGAGI come from the germline V gene. The CDR3 loop reads CASSYFGTTNEKLFF. The DNA of the CDR3 is TGTGCCAGCAGTTACTTTGGGACAACTAATGAAAAACTGTTTTTT.

This clone turned up a few times. The J gene is TRBJ1-6, the V gene TRBV7-2; D call uncertain. The CDR3 contains 15 residues. V was trimmed by 3 bases and J by 0 bases, leaving 6 bases between them. CDR1 and CDR2 (germline): SGHTA, FQGNSA. Here the CDR3 reads CASSLESSYNSPLHF. CDR3 bases: TGTGCCAGCAGCTTGGAGAGCTCCTATAATTCACCCCTCCACTTT.

The V call is TRBV27, the J call TRBJ1-6; TRBD1 matches 8 bases. Germline CDR1 is MNHEY and CDR2 is SMNVEV (reference sequence). V lost 7 bases to trimming and J lost 0 bases; unmatched junction nucleotides: 14. The CDR3 loop spans 19 amino acids. The CDR3 coding sequence is TGTGCCAGCAAAAGGGGTCGGACAGGGCCTGGCTCCTATAATTCACCCCTCCACTTT. Translation: CASKRGRTGPGSYNSPLHF.

The rearrangement uses TRBV28 and TRBJ1-5; D is unresolved. There are 15 residues in the CDR3. Germline V lookup: CDR1 MDHEN, CDR2 SYDVKM. The ends were cut back, 4 bases at V and 0 bases at J, with 10 bases in the middle. CDR3: CASSSDLYSNQPQHF. Here the CDR3 DNA reads TGTGCCAGCAGTTCCGACCTCTATAGCAATCAGCCCCAGCATTTT. Combining the CDR3 with reference TRBV28 and TRBJ1-5 gives the whole variable domain DVKVTQSSRYLVKRTGEKVFLECVQDMDHENMFWYRQDPGLGLRLIYFSYDVKMKEKGDIPEGYSVSREKKERFSLILESASTNQTSMYLCASSSDLYSNQPQHFGDGTRLSIL.

The gene calls are TRBV11-2 and TRBJ2-5, with 9 nucleotides matching TRBD1. The junction had 6 bases not matched to a gene; V was cut back by 2 bases and J by 5 bases. The CDR3 sequence is 15 residues long. Germline loops: CDR1 SGHAT, CDR2 FQNNGV. The CDR3 is CASSLLGTGIETQYF. CDR3 sequence (DNA): TGTGCCAGCAGCTTACTTGGGACAGGGATCGAGACCCAGTACTTC.

This clone has just one count. This specimen includes other DNA sequences encoding the same CDR3. The V gene is TRBV6-1, the J gene TRBJ1-6; no definite D call. The CDR3 extends over 13 amino acids. V was cut by 3 bases and J by 3 bases, with 3 bases left in between. Looked up from germline, CDR1 is MNHNS and CDR2 is SASEGT. The CDR3 DNA is TGTGCCAGCAGTGAGAACTATAATTCACCCCTCCACTTT. This sequence encodes CASSENYNSPLHF.

Only a few counts were recorded for this clone. The J gene is TRBJ1-1, the V gene TRBV7-9; TRBD1 matches at 10 bases. V lost 6 bases to trimming and J lost 4 bases; unmatched junction nucleotides: 5. The CDR3 runs 14 residues. CDR1 is SEHNR and CDR2 is FQNEAQ in the germline V gene (reference sequence). This CDR3 reads CASRPGQGGTEAFF. Written as DNA, the CDR3 is TGTGCCAGCAGACCAGGACAGGGGGGCACTGAAGCTTTCTTT. Using reference TRBV7-9 and TRBJ1-1 for the parts outside the CDR3, the full variable domain is DTGVSQNPRHKITKRGQNVTFRCDPISEHNRLYWYRQTLGQGPEFLTYFQNEAQLEKSRLLSDRFSAERPKGSFSTLEIQRTEQGDSAMYLCASRPGQGGTEAFFGQGTRLTVV.

In its sample, this clone was seen once. The chain has TRBV5-4 and TRBJ1-2; 7 nucleotides align to TRBD1. Trimming cost V 0 bases and J 8 bases; bases outside gene matches: 10. The CDR3 covers 15 residues. Looked up from germline, CDR1 is SGHNT and CDR2 is YYREEE (reference sequence). Here the CDR3 reads CASSLEVTGAQGYTF. DNA for the CDR3: TGTGCCAGCAGCTTGGAGGTTACAGGGGCGCAGGGCTACACCTTC.

The chain links TRBV29-1 to TRBJ1-6, with D hard to call. Trimming shortened V by 4 bases and J by 5 bases, and 9 bases separated the two germline ends. Germline V CDR1 and CDR2: SQVTM, ANQGSEA. CDR3 length: 13 residues. CDR3 DNA: TGCAGCGTTGCCTGGTCAGATAATTCACCCCTCCACTTT. Amino acid sequence: CSVAWSDNSPLHF.

This chain links TRBV2 with TRBJ1-6, with D hard to call. This CDR3 region has 12 residues. The germline V gene has CDR1 SNHLY and CDR2 FYNNEI. V lost 4 bases to trimming and J lost 10 bases, with 8 bases between them. The CDR3, as DNA: TGTGCCAGCAGTGTAGTGGGATCACCCCTCCACTTT. Translating it yields CASSVVGSPLHF.

The chain carries TRBV28 and TRBJ2-3; the D gene is possibly TRBD2 (5 bases). The germline V gene has CDR1 MDHEN and CDR2 SYDVKM. V lost 6 bases, J lost 0 bases, and 16 bases lay in between. The CDR3 extends over 16 amino acids. In nucleotides, the CDR3 is TGTGCCAGCAGCGTGTGGGCCGGGGAGAGCACAGATACGCAGTATTTT. Its translation is CASSVWAGESTDTQYF. The full variable domain, with the rest looked up from reference TRBV28 and TRBJ2-3, is DVKVTQSSRYLVKRTGEKVFLECVQDMDHENMFWYRQDPGLGLRLIYFSYDVKMKEKGDIPEGYSVSREKKERFSLILESASTNQTSMYLCASSVWAGESTDTQYFGPGTRLTVL.

This clone has just one count. This chain uses TRBV2 with TRBJ2-3; TRBD1 agrees at 9 bases. The V segment lost 7 bases and the J segment 0 bases; nucleotides outside the gene matches: 5. From germline, CDR1 is SNHLY and CDR2 FYNNEI. The CDR3 length is 15 residues. The CDR3 DNA reads TGTGCCAGCACTTACAGGGGGCCTAGCACAGATACGCAGTATTTT. Translating gives CASTYRGPSTDTQYF.

Comments on this clone: Different DNA sequences within this sample yield the same CDR3. This rearrangement joins TRBV10-3 to TRBJ2-2; no firm D call. Germline values: CDR1 ENHRY, CDR2 SYGVKD. The CDR3 runs 16 residues. The V end lost 0 bases, the J end lost 3 bases, and 11 bases lay between the germline ends. DNA for the CDR3: TGTGCCATCAGTGAGTCTAAGGGCGCGGACACCGGGGAGCTGTTTTTT. Translated, it gives CAISESKGADTGELFF.

V and J are TRBV2 and TRBJ2-1; tentatively, D is TRBD2 (5 bases). V was trimmed by 6 bases and J by 10 bases, leaving 13 bases between them. CDR3 size: 12 residues. Germline assignment: CDR1 SNHLY and CDR2 FYNNEI. In nucleotides, the CDR3 is TGTGCCAGCAGCGTAGGAGGAGAGGAGCAGTTCTTC. Translating gives CASSVGGEEQFF.

The sample holds one count of this clone. V is TRBV11-3 and J is TRBJ2-3; the D is unclear. V was cut by 5 bases and J by 6 bases, with 12 bases left in between. The CDR3 has 13 amino acids. The germline gives CDR1 SGHNT, CDR2 YENEEA. The CDR3 DNA follows: TGTGCCAGCAGCACGACCAGGAAGGATACGCAGTATTTT. It codes for CASSTTRKDTQYF.

The gene calls are TRBV7-6 and TRBJ2-1; D is uncertain. Germline assignment: CDR1 SGHVS and CDR2 FNYEAQ. The CDR3 has 16 amino acids. V was trimmed by 5 bases and J by 0 bases, leaving 14 bases between them. CDR3 nucleotides: TGTGCCAGCAGCCCCAGGTTTTATGGCTCCTACAATGAGCAGTTCTTC. Translated: CASSPRFYGSYNEQFF.

The genes are TRBV11-2 and TRBJ2-1; TRBD2 might be the D (6 bases). The CDR3 covers 15 residues. Trimming shortened V by 9 bases and J by 5 bases, and 20 bases separated the two germline ends. Germline V lookup: CDR1 SGHAT, CDR2 FQNNGV. The CDR3 nucleotides read TGTGCCAGTTCGGCGGGGCTAGTGGGTAACAATGAGCAGTTCTTC. Amino acids: CASSAGLVGNNEQFF.

This chain joins TRBV27 and TRBJ2-6; TRBD1 matches 7 bases. There are 18 residues in the CDR3. J gave up 4 bases and V 5 bases, and 14 bases lay outside the gene matches. In germline, CDR1 is MNHEY, CDR2 SMNVEV (reference sequence). CDR3 coding DNA: TGTGCCAGCAGTCCGCTCCGGACAGGTTGGGGGGGGGCCAACGTCCTGACTTTC. Translation gives CASSPLRTGWGGANVLTF. Full variable domain (outside the CDR3, taken from reference TRBV27 and TRBJ2-6): EAQVTQNPRYLITVTGKKLTVTCSQNMNHEYMSWYRQDPGLGLRQIYYSMNVEVTDKGDVPEGYKVSRKEKRNFPLILESPSPNQTSLYFCASSPLRTGWGGANVLTFGAGSRLTVL.